This TCR beta chain was observed in a study of blood T cell repertoires in COVID-19. On the study more broadly: Specimens from acute and convalescent COVID-19 originated in the United States, Italy and Spain. T cells, B-cell-depleted T cells, or PBMCs supplied cDNA or gDNA.

This clone appeared many times. Original handling: Using reference gene primer amplification, nucleated cell counts were estimated. Measured with immunoSEQ multiplex PCR; TCRdb has only the in-frame clones, and not every one. V, J and clone size reflect that table, while D and trimming were determined from the DNA. The sample has more than 100,000 clones; 71% are singletons. The CDR3 totals 13 residues. Trimming removed 0 bases at V and 7 bases at J, with 6 bases between. Germline V gene lookup returns CDR1 SEHNR and CDR2 FQNEAQ (reference sequence). This clonotype was sampled from a human donor with acute or convalescent COVID-19. The donor label of this sample is uncertain. The chain carries TRBV7-9 and TRBJ1-4, with TRBD1 as a possible D gene (5 bases). The specimen was peripheral blood. Here the CDR3 reads CASSLAQGEKLFF. The DNA of the CDR3 is TGTGCCAGCAGCTTAGCGCAGGGTGAAAAACTGTTTTTT.